These T cell receptor beta chains were read from a single sample in a study of cytomegalovirus exposure and HLA in healthy donors. The table came from immunoSEQ multiplex PCR; TCRdb's copy has only in-frame clones and leaves some out. The data contain about 110,000 clones, over 65% of them singletons. Material for sequencing was PBMCs. Receptor source: a woman aged 40-49 years in good health and CMV-seropositive. Both conserved end residues are part of each CDR3. D genes are given only for firm matches. Clone size is stated in some rows and not others, as once, few, many or a class when expanded.

v_gene,abundance,d_gene,j_gene,CDR3nt,CDR3aa
TRBV5-5,NA,TRBD1,TRBJ1-1,TGTGCCAGCAGCCGGGACAGGGAGGGTGAAGCTTTCTTT,CASSRDREGEAFF
TRBV6-6,few,TRBD2,TRBJ2-1,TGTGCCAGCAGTCCCGGGACTAGCGGGGGTAATGAGCAGTTCTTC,CASSPGTSGGNEQFF
TRBV27,NA,NA,TRBJ1-5,TGTGCCAGCAGTTTGTACAGTTTCAATCAGCCCCAGCATTTT,CASSLYSFNQPQHF
TRBV9,NA,NA,TRBJ1-1,TGTGCCAGCAGCCCGGAGGTCGGTGTGAACACTGAAGCTTTCTTT,CASSPEVGVNTEAFF
TRBV5-1,NA,NA,TRBJ1-1,TGCGCCAGCAGCTTGGCACAGGGCAGGACTGAAGCTTTCTTT,CASSLAQGRTEAFF
TRBV30,NA,TRBD1,TRBJ1-1,TGTGCCTGGAGAAGAGGGACAGGGGATGAAGCTTTCTTT,CAWRRGTGDEAFF
TRBV5-4,once,TRBD2,TRBJ2-7,TGTGCCAGCAGCCCGACTTTGGGCGGGAGCTCCTACGAGCAGTACTTC,CASSPTLGGSSYEQYF
TRBV9,few,NA,TRBJ2-3,TGTGCCAGCAGCGTAAGGCAATCCTTGGGCGCAGATACGCAGTATTTT,CASSVRQSLGADTQYF
TRBV5-1,NA,NA,TRBJ2-5,TGCGCCAGCAGCCTCGGGACTGCGGGGGAGACCCAGTACTTC,CASSLGTAGETQYF
TRBV5-1,NA,TRBD2,TRBJ2-5,TGCGCCAGCAGGGGGAGCGGGGGGGCCAGCGAGACCCAGTACTTC,CASRGSGGASETQYF
TRBV5-1,NA,NA,TRBJ1-6,TGCGCCAGCAGCTCATCTGGCAGGGATAATTCACCCCTCCACTTT,CASSSSGRDNSPLHF
TRBV2,NA,TRBD1,TRBJ1-1,TGTGCCAGCAGGGAGGGACAGGCAGACACTGAAGCTTTCTTT,CASREGQADTEAFF
TRBV27,few,NA,TRBJ1-2,TGTGCCAGCAGTCCTGACAGCTACTATGGCTACACCTTC,CASSPDSYYGYTF
TRBV28,once,NA,TRBJ2-6,TGTGCCAGCAGGTTCAGGGGATCGCCCCCTGGGGCCAACGTCCTGACTTTC,CASRFRGSPPGANVLTF
TRBV7-8,NA,NA,TRBJ1-3,TGTGCCAGCAGCCCCAGGGAGGCTGGAAACACCATATATTTT,CASSPREAGNTIYF
TRBV5-4,few,NA,TRBJ2-1,TGTGCCAGCAGAGCTGACTATCTCGAATACAATGAGCAGTTCTTC,CASRADYLEYNEQFF
TRBV19,NA,NA,TRBJ1-4,TGTGCCAGTAGACCAGGGAGGAGGGATGAAAAACTGTTTTTT,CASRPGRRDEKLFF
TRBV7-2,NA,NA,TRBJ2-7,TGTGCCAGCAGCCGCGACTTTTCTTTAGAGCAGTACTTC,CASSRDFSLEQYF
TRBV5-1,NA,NA,TRBJ2-7,TGCGCCAGCAACTTGGAACGGGGGTTGGGGCTCGAGCAGTACTTC,CASNLERGLGLEQYF
TRBV6-6,NA,TRBD1,TRBJ1-1,TGTGCCAGCAGGGACAGGGGATTTACTGAAGCTTTCTTT,CASRDRGFTEAFF
TRBV2,few,NA,TRBJ2-1,TGTGCCAGCAGCGGTCGCGGTGAGCAGTTCTTC,CASSGRGEQFF
TRBV7-8,NA,TRBD2,TRBJ2-7,TGTGCCAGCAGCTCGGAGGGACTAGACCACCCTGCGGAGCAGTACTTC,CASSSEGLDHPAEQYF
TRBV6-4,NA,NA,TRBJ1-1,TGTGCCAGCAGCGCAGCGAGGAACACTGAAGCTTTCTTT,CASSAARNTEAFF
TRBV7-8,NA,TRBD1,TRBJ1-5,TGTGCCAGCAGCTTGGACAGGGGGGAGCCCCAGCATTTT,CASSLDRGEPQHF
TRBV6-5,NA,NA,TRBJ1-6,TGTGCCAGCAGTTACAGAGGGAATTCACCCCTCCACTTT,CASSYRGNSPLHF
TRBV6-1,NA,NA,TRBJ1-5,TGTGCCAGCAAACAACACTGGGGAGTGGATCAGCCCCAGCATTTT,CASKQHWGVDQPQHF
TRBV30,NA,TRBD1,TRBJ2-5,TGTGCCTGGAGGGGACAGGGGGCTGGACAAGAGACCCAGTACTTC,CAWRGQGAGQETQYF
TRBV6-1,few,NA,TRBJ1-2,TGTGCCAGCCCCAGCTTGGGGGCGGTGGGCTACACCTTC,CASPSLGAVGYTF
TRBV4-1,NA,NA,TRBJ1-2,TGCGCCAGCAGCCAAGATCAAGGAGGGATCGGCTATGGCTACACCTTC,CASSQDQGGIGYGYTF
TRBV7-9,NA,TRBD2,TRBJ2-3,TGTGCCAGCAGCCGACTAGCGGGTAGCACAGATACGCAGTATTTT,CASSRLAGSTDTQYF
TRBV5-1,few,TRBD1,TRBJ1-2,TGCGCCAGCAGCCAGACTTCTACAGGGGGCTCGGGGAGTGGCTACACCTTC,CASSQTSTGGSGSGYTF
TRBV21-1,NA,NA,TRBJ1-4,TGTGCCAAACTTCACCAGGGGGCGTATAATGAAAAACTGTTTTTT,CAKLHQGAYNEKLFF
TRBV6-6,NA,NA,TRBJ2-6,TGTGCCAGCAGTTCCGTCTCTGGGGCCAACGTCCTGACTTTC,CASSSVSGANVLTF
TRBV10-3,NA,NA,TRBJ1-4,TGTGCCATCAGTGACAGCCAGGGAACTAATGAAAAACTGTTTTTT,CAISDSQGTNEKLFF
TRBV4-2,NA,TRBD2,TRBJ2-3,TGTGCCAGCAGCACTAGCGGGGGGGACACAGATACGCAGTATTTT,CASSTSGGDTDTQYF
TRBV30,NA,TRBD1,TRBJ1-3,TGTGCCTGGAGTGTAGGGGGACAGGCTCGTCACCCTGGAAACACCATATATTTT,CAWSVGGQARHPGNTIYF
TRBV30,NA,NA,TRBJ1-3,TGTGCCTGGAGTGCCGGGACTTCTGGAAACACCATATATTTT,CAWSAGTSGNTIYF
TRBV5-4,few,NA,TRBJ2-3,TGTGCCAGCAGCTTGAGGTTGCTAGAATCAGATACGCAGTATTTT,CASSLRLLESDTQYF
TRBV18,NA,TRBD1,TRBJ1-2,TGTGCCAGCTCACCCCGACAGGGCCCTAACTATGGCTACACCTTC,CASSPRQGPNYGYTF
TRBV7-9,NA,NA,TRBJ2-5,TGTGCCAGCAGCTTACACCAGGCAGGTTTAGAGACCCAGTACTTC,CASSLHQAGLETQYF
TRBV5-1,once,TRBD1,TRBJ2-7,TGCGCCAGCAGCTGGGGACAGGCGACCTACGAGCAGTACTTC,CASSWGQATYEQYF
TRBV19,NA,NA,TRBJ2-6,TGTGCCAGTAGTCAGAGTTGGCGGGGTGCAGCTGGGGCCAACGTCCTGACTTTC,CASSQSWRGAAGANVLTF